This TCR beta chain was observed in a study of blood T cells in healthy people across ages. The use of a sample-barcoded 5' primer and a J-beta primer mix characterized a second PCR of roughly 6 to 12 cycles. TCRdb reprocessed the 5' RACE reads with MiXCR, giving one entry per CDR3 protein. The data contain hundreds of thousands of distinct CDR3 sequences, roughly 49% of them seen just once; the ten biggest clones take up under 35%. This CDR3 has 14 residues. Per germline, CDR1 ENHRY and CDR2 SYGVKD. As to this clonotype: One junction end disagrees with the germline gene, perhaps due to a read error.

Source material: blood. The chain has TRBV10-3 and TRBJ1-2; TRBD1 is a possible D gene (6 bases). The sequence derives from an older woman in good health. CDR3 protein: CAINRQATNYGYTF. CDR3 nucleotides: TGCGCCATCAATCGACAGGCAACTAACTATGGCTACACCTTC.